This TCR beta chain stems from a study of neurological immune-mediated disorders. Per germline, CDR1 LNHNV and CDR2 YYDKDF (reference sequence). Trimming pared 0 bases from V and 8 bases from J, leaving 13 bases between. The CDR3 spans 14 residues. A single record per CDR3 protein comes from TCRdb applying MiXCR to the 5' RACE reads. The top ten hold roughly 10% of the sample, which has roughly 50,000 distinct CDR3 sequences, more than 9.5% seen once. This clonotype was seen many times. The time point is: longitudinal time-point 3. This clonotype was sampled from a male donor with HTLV-1-associated myelopathy (HAM/TSP). The rearrangement uses TRBV15 and TRBJ1-2, with unresolved D. The specimen was PBMCs. The CDR3 DNA reads TGTGCCACCAGCAGAGAACGAGGGTACGTCGGCTACACCTTC. Protein sequence: CATSRERGYVGYTF.